Following are 11 T cell receptor beta chains from one sample sequenced in a study of control samples from healthy donors and cancer patients (dated by TCRdb to 2018 to 2020). Library preparation used the immunoSEQ multiplex PCR assay. Entries here come from immuneACCESS through TCRdb and include only in-frame sequences with V and J called. Some clones fail to appear in such tables; in the studies checked, an unresolved V gene covers under half of the shortfall, and the cause of the remainder is unknown. Counted in this sample were some 140,000 clones; around nine tenths of them appeared once. 10% to 12% of the sample belongs to the ten largest clones. Specimen: blood. These receptors all come from a man in his thirties or forties in good health.

The CDR3 DNA sequence: TGTGCCAGCAGCCAAGGGGGCTCCCTAATGAACACTGAAGCTTTCTTT. This gives the protein CASSQGGSLMNTEAFF. V is TRBV4-2 and J is TRBJ1-1, with TRBD1 as a possible D gene (5 bases). With 1 base removed from V and 0 bases from J, the gap between germline ends came to 12 bases. CDR3 size: 16 residues. Per the germline V gene, CDR1 is LGHNA and CDR2 is YNFKEQ.

The V gene is TRBV3-1 (or the pseudogene TRBV3-2), the J gene TRBJ2-7; D is possibly TRBD2 (5 bases). The CDR3 loop spans 14 amino acids. The ends were cut back, 0 bases at V and 4 bases at J, with 10 bases in the middle. The germline gives CDR1 LGHDT, CDR2 YNNKEL (reference sequence). The CDR3 DNA sequence: TGTGCCAGCAGCCAAGAGGGAGTCCGTTACGAGCAGTACTTC. This sequence encodes CASSQEGVRYEQYF.

This clone has just one count. CDR3 nucleotide sequence: TGCGCCAGCAGCCGGGGTTCAGGGGAGCAGTACTTC. Translated: CASSRGSGEQYF. This chain links TRBV4-1 with TRBJ2-7, with D perhaps TRBD1 (5 bases). Germline V gene lookup returns CDR1 MGHRA and CDR2 YSYEKL. Trimming cost V 4 bases and J 7 bases, with 11 bases left between them. The CDR3 spans 12 residues.

The chain uses TRBV30 and TRBJ2-1; D might be TRBD1 (5 bases). This CDR3 is built from 13 residues. Germline V CDR1 and CDR2: GTSNPN, SVGIG (reference sequence). The germline V and J ends were trimmed by 1 base and 7 bases, with 11 bases remaining between them. This CDR3 reads CAWSGLPGNEQFF. CDR3 nucleotide sequence: TGTGCCTGGAGTGGCCTTCCAGGGAATGAGCAGTTCTTC. Full variable domain (outside the CDR3, taken from reference TRBV30 and TRBJ2-1): SQTIHQWPATLVQPVGSPLSLECTVEGTSNPNLYWYRQAAGRGLQLLFYSVGIGQISSEVPQNLSASRPQDRQFILSSKKLLLSDSGFYLCAWSGLPGNEQFFGPGTRLTVL.

The V call is TRBV7-9, the J call TRBJ2-7, with D hard to call. In germline, CDR1 is SEHNR, CDR2 FQNEAQ (reference sequence). V lost 5 bases and J lost 0, with 14 bases in between. CDR3 length: 15 residues. This chain's CDR3 is CASSAWTDYSYEQYF. CDR3 coding DNA: TGTGCCAGCAGCGCCTGGACGGATTACTCCTACGAGCAGTACTTC.

The chain links TRBV2 to TRBJ1-1; 8 nucleotides align to TRBD1. The V segment lost 7 bases and the J segment 3 bases; nucleotides outside the gene matches: 10. This CDR3 spans 15 amino acids. Germline CDR1 and CDR2: SNHLY and FYNNEI. The CDR3 DNA is TGTGCCAGCACCTACGGACAGGGATTTGACACTGAAGCTTTCTTT. It translates to CASTYGQGFDTEAFF.

The chain couples TRBV27 to TRBJ1-2; 8 bases map to TRBD1. CDR1 and CDR2 from the germline V gene are MNHEY and SMNVEV (reference sequence). The CDR3 is 14 amino acids. V lost 5 bases, J lost 2 bases, and 4 bases stayed unmatched. The CDR3 DNA sequence: TGTGCCAGCAGTCCCTGGACAGGGAACTATGGCTACACCTTC. Translating it yields CASSPWTGNYGYTF.

The J gene is TRBJ1-5, the V gene TRBV7-2; possibly TRBD1 for D (5 bases). Trimming cost V 1 base and J 3 bases, with 7 bases left between them. The CDR3 has 14 residues. Germline V gene sequence: CDR1 SGHTA, CDR2 FQGNSA. For the CDR3, the DNA is TGTGCCAGCAGCTTAGAGGGGATCAATCAGCCCCAGCATTTT. Translated, it gives CASSLEGINQPQHF.

The CDR3 nucleotides read TGTGCCAGCAGTTTTTCTGGACCGAACAATGAGCAGTTCTTC. As protein: CASSFSGPNNEQFF. The V and J genes are TRBV27 and TRBJ2-1; D gene uncertain. The germline gives CDR1 MNHEY, CDR2 SMNVEV (reference sequence). The V gene lost 3 bases and the J gene lost 5 bases, with 11 bases spanning the gap. CDR3 length: 14 residues.

The CDR3 nucleotides are TGTGCCAGCAGCCAAGGTAGCGGGAGGGCCAAAAACATTCAGTACTTC. Encoded protein: CASSQGSGRAKNIQYF. The V gene is TRBV3-1 (or the pseudogene TRBV3-2), the J gene TRBJ2-4; the match to TRBD2 covers 10 bases. CDR1 is LGHDT, CDR2 YNNKEL, per germline (reference sequence). V dropped 1 base and J dropped 1; count of bases not matched to a gene: 1. The CDR3 is 16 residues long.

This clone was recorded only once. The V and J genes are TRBV6-5 and TRBJ2-7; tentative D call: TRBD2 (6 bases). The CDR3 covers 12 residues. The germline V and J ends were trimmed by 8 bases and 4 bases, with 12 bases remaining between them. From germline, CDR1 is MNHEY and CDR2 SVGAGI. The CDR3 nucleotides read TGTGCCAGCGGGACTCCCTTTTACGAGCAGTACTTC. Residues: CASGTPFYEQYF.